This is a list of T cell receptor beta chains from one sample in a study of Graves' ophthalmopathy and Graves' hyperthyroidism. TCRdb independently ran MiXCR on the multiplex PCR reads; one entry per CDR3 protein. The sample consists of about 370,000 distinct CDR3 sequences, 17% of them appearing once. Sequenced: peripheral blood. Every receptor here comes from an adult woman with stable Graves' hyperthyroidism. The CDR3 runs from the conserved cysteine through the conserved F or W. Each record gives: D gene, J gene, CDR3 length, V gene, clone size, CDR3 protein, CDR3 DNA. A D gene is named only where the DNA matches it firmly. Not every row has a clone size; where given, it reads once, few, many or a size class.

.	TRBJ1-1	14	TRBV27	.	CASSLIGEPTEAFF	TGTGCCAGCAGTTTAATAGGGGAGCCCACTGAAGCTTTCTTT
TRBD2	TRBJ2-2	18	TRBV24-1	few	CATSGGRTPIKYTGELFF	TGTGCCACCAGTGGCGGGAGAACCCCCATTAAGTACACCGGGGAGCTGTTTTTT
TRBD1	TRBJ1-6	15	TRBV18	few	CASSPRQGHNTPLHF	TGTGCCAGCTCACCAAGACAGGGGCACAATACACCCCTCCACTTT
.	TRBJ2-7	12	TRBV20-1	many	CSVLQGTHEQYF	TGCAGTGTCCTACAGGGCACCCACGAGCAGTACTTC
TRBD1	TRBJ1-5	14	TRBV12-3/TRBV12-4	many	CASSRTGYNQPQHF	TGTGCCAGCAGTAGGACAGGTTACAATCAGCCCCAGCATTTT
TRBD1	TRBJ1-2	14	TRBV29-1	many	CSGGQGAILDGYTF	TGCAGCGGCGGACAGGGGGCGATCCTCGATGGCTACACCTTC
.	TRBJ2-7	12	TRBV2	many	CASSEGSREQYF	TGTGCCAGCAGTGAAGGATCAAGGGAGCAGTACTTC
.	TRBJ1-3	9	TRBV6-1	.	CAKRNTIYF	TGTGCCAAGAGAAACACCATATATTTT
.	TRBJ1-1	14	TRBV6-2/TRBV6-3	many	CASSYNGGFTEAFF	TGTGCCAGCAGTTACAATGGGGGGTTCACTGAAGCTTTCTTT
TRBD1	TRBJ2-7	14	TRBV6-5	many	CASSYNTGGSWQYF	TGTGCCAGCAGTTACAATACAGGGGGAAGTTGGCAGTACTTC
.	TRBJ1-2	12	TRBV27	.	CALGWSNYGYTF	TGTGCCCTTGGGTGGTCTAACTATGGCTACACCTTC
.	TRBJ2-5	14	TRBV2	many	CASSEASGTETQYF	TGTGCCAGCAGTGAAGCGTCAGGGACGGAGACCCAGTACTTC
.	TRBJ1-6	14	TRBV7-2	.	CASSLARVEDTLHF	TGTGCCAGCAGCTTAGCAAGGGTCGAGGACACCCTCCACTTT
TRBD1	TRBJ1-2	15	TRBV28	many	CASSGLRGRFYGYTF	TGTGCCAGCAGCGGCCTCAGGGGGCGCTTCTATGGCTACACCTTC
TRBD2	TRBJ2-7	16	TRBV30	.	CAWSVMGLAVPDEQYF	TGTGCCTGGAGTGTCATGGGACTAGCGGTGCCCGACGAGCAGTACTTC
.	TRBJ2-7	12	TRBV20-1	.	CSAADIRAEQYF	TGCAGTGCTGCTGATATCCGCGCCGAGCAGTACTTC
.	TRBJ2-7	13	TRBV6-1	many	CASSGDGSYEQYF	TGTGCCAGCAGTGGGGACGGATCCTACGAGCAGTACTTC
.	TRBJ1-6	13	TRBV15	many	CATSRESNSPLHF	TGTGCCACCAGCAGAGAGAGCAATTCACCCCTCCACTTT
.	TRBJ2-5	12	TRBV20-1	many	CSASSKLETQYF	TGCAGTGCTAGTAGTAAGCTCGAGACCCAGTACTTC
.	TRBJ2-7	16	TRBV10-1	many	CASSEKRQGGSYEQYF	TGCGCCAGCAGTGAGAAACGCCAGGGAGGCTCCTACGAGCAGTACTTC
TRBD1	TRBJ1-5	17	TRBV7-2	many	CASRVTGDGYSNQPQHF	TGTGCCAGCAGGGTAACAGGGGACGGCTATAGCAATCAGCCCCAGCATTTT
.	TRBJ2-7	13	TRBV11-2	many	CASSPRFYYEQYF	TGTGCCAGCAGCCCTAGGTTCTACTACGAGCAGTACTTC
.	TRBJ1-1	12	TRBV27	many	CIVAGVGTEAFF	TGCATCGTGGCAGGGGTCGGCACTGAAGCTTTCTTT
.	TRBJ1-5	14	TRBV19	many	CASSIWGDYQPQHF	TGTGCCAGTAGTATATGGGGGGACTATCAGCCCCAGCATTTT
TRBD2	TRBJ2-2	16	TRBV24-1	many	CATSDSGGRRTGELFF	TGTGCCACCAGTGATTCCGGCGGGAGAAGGACCGGGGAGCTGTTTTTT
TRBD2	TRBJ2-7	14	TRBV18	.	CASSPRGGILEQYF	TGTGCCAGCTCACCACGGGGGGGTATCCTCGAGCAGTACTTC
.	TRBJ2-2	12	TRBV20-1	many	CSARERVGELFF	TGCAGTGCTAGAGAGCGGGTCGGGGAGCTGTTTTTT
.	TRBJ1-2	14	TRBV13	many	CASSFDGDNYGYTF	TGTGCCAGCAGCTTTGATGGGGATAACTATGGCTACACCTTC
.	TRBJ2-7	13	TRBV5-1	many	CASSRGPPYEQYF	TGCGCCAGCAGCAGAGGACCCCCATACGAGCAGTACTTC
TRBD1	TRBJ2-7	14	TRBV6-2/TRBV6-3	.	CASSRTGQTYEQYF	TGTGCCAGCAGTCGGACAGGGCAAACCTACGAGCAGTACTTC
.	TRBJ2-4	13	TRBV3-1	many	CASSQGGSNIQYF	TGTGCCAGCAGCCAAGGCGGCTCAAACATTCAGTACTTC
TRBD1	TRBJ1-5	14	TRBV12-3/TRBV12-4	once	CASKVDRVNQPQHF	TGTGCCAGCAAAGTCGACAGGGTCAATCAGCCCCAGCATTTT
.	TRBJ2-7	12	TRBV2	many	CASGRESYEQYF	TGTGCCAGCGGACGGGAGTCCTACGAGCAGTACTTC
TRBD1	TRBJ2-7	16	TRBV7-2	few	CASSLEWTGKSYEQYF	TGTGCCAGCAGCTTAGAATGGACAGGGAAGTCCTACGAGCAGTACTTC
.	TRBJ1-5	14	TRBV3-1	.	CASSRGSANQPQHF	TGTGCCAGCAGCCGGGGATCGGCCAATCAGCCCCAGCATTTT
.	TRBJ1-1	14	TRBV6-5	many	CASSYNVRSTEAFF	TGTGCCAGCAGTTATAACGTCCGGAGCACTGAAGCTTTCTTT
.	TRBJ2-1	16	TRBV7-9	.	CASSLSGGTGYNEQFF	TGTGCCAGCAGCTTATCGGGCGGTACAGGTTACAATGAGCAGTTCTTC
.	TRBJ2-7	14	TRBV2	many	CASAAGHPPYEQYF	TGTGCCAGCGCTGCAGGACACCCTCCCTACGAGCAGTACTTC
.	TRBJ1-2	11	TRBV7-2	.	CASSLVGPYTF	TGTGCCAGCAGCCTGGTCGGACCCTACACCTTC
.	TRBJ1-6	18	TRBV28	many	CASRLRPLGTSYNSPLHF	TGTGCCAGCAGGCTCCGTCCGTTGGGGACAAGTTATAATTCACCCCTCCACTTT
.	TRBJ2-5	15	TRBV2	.	CASSERRAPGETQYF	TGTGCCAGCAGTGAAAGGCGGGCTCCAGGAGAGACGCAGTACTTC
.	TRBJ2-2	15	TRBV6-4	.	CASSDSREGTGELFF	TGTGCCAGCAGTGACTCGAGGGAAGGCACCGGGGAGCTGTTTTTT
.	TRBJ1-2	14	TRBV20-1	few	CSAKAGTSNYGYTF	TGCAGTGCTAAAGCCGGGACAAGTAACTATGGCTACACCTTC
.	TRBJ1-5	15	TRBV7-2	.	CASSLGPPLGQPQHF	TGTGCCAGCAGCTTAGGACCCCCATTAGGCCAGCCCCAGCATTTT